The 31 T cell receptor beta chains below come from one sample, sequenced in a study of identical twins. One entry per CDR3 protein results from TCRdb running MiXCR on the 5' RACE reads. This table holds 500,000 or so distinct CDR3 sequences, 11% to 15% found once. The sample was also reused in another study, on yellow fever vaccine responses in identical twins.

What was sequenced was CD4+ T cells sorted from blood. These TCRs come from a young woman in good health.

This clonotype was seen only once. The chain recombines TRBV6-5 with TRBJ2-7, with 8 bases identical to TRBD1. This CDR3 spans 14 amino acids. The V gene end was trimmed by 2 bases and the J gene end by 7 bases; junction bases not matched to a gene: 7. In germline, CDR1 is MNHEY, CDR2 SVGAGI. The chain's CDR3 is CASSYTQGASEQYF. In DNA, the CDR3 is TGTGCCAGCAGTTACACCCAGGGGGCTAGTGAGCAGTACTTC.

The chain carries TRBV2 and TRBJ2-1, with 9 bases matching TRBD2. Trimming removed 8 bases from V and 0 bases from J; junction bases left unmatched: 5. The CDR3 is made up of 15 amino acids. Germline lookup yields CDR1 SNHLY and CDR2 FYNNEI. CDR3 nucleotides: TGTGCCAGCTATGGGACTAGCCCCTCCTACAATGAGCAGTTCTTC. This gives the protein CASYGTSPSYNEQFF.

This chain links TRBV7-9 with TRBJ2-2; TRBD2 matches 10 bases. V lost 7 bases and J lost 4; bases outside the gene matches: 9. CDR3 size: 16 residues. CDR1 SEHNR and CDR2 FQNEAQ come from the germline V gene (reference sequence). DNA for the CDR3: TGTGCCAGCACGGAGCGGGGGGGCGACGCCACCGGGGAGCTGTTTTTT. It codes for CASTERGGDATGELFF. Supplemented by reference TRBV7-9 and TRBJ2-2, the full variable domain reads DTGVSQNPRHKITKRGQNVTFRCDPISEHNRLYWYRQTLGQGPEFLTYFQNEAQLEKSRLLSDRFSAERPKGSFSTLEIQRTEQGDSAMYLCASTERGGDATGELFFGEGSRLTVL.

The V gene is TRBV11-1, the J gene TRBJ2-2; 9 bases fit TRBD2. The CDR3 runs to 17 residues. CDR1 is SGHAT and CDR2 is FQDESV in the germline V gene (reference sequence). Losses at the gene ends were 3 bases for V and 0 bases for J; bases not matched to a gene: 5. The CDR3 nucleotides are TGTGCCAGCAGCTTTCGAGCGGGAGGTTCGAACACCGGGGAGCTGTTTTTT. Translating gives CASSFRAGGSNTGELFF.

This clonotype was seen many times. The genes are TRBV20-1 and TRBJ2-2, with 13 bases fitting TRBD2. The CDR3 loop spans 14 amino acids. Per germline, CDR1 DFQATT and CDR2 SNEGSKA (reference sequence). V was clipped by 4 bases and J by 5 bases; unmatched bases: 1. The CDR3 loop reads CSATGLAGTGELFF. CDR3 bases: TGCAGTGCTACGGGACTAGCGGGGACCGGGGAGCTGTTTTTT.

The chain employs TRBV6-5 and TRBJ2-7; no reliable D call. Germline assignment: CDR1 MNHEY and CDR2 SVGAGI. V was shortened by 2 bases and J by 6 bases, with 8 bases between the two germline ends. CDR3 size: 12 residues. The CDR3 region is CASSYGASEQYF. The CDR3 DNA reads TGTGCCAGCAGTTACGGAGCAAGCGAGCAGTACTTC.

The table lists this clonotype with many counts. This CDR3 is CASSLALAGGDNEQFF. CDR3 in DNA: TGTGCCAGCAGCTTAGCCCTAGCGGGAGGGGACAATGAGCAGTTCTTC. This chain joins TRBV7-2 and TRBJ2-1; TRBD2 matches at 12 bases. CDR1 SGHTA and CDR2 FQGNSA come from the germline V gene. CDR3 length: 16 residues. Trimming at V came to 0 bases and at J to 5 bases, leaving 2 bases not matched to a gene. Full variable domain (remainder filled in from reference TRBV7-2 and TRBJ2-1): GAGVSQSPSNKVTEKGKDVELRCDPISGHTALYWYRQSLGQGLEFLIYFQGNSAPDKSGLPSDRFSAERTGGSVSTLTIQRTQQEDSAVYLCASSLALAGGDNEQFFGPGTRLTVL.

This clonotype was seen just once. V and J are TRBV14 and TRBJ2-7; 14 nucleotides align to TRBD2. Germline V gene data show CDR1 as SGHDN and CDR2 as FVKESK. The J segment lost 5 bases and the V segment lost 4 bases, leaving 7 bases of the junction unmatched. CDR3 length equals 16 residues. The CDR3 region has the DNA TGTGCCAGCAGCCCCACGACTAGCGGGGGGGCCAACGAGCAGTACTTC. Translating it yields CASSPTTSGGANEQYF.

This clonotype has at least ten counts. The V gene is TRBV19, the J gene TRBJ2-1; D call uncertain. CDR3 length: 13 amino acids. V was clipped by 4 bases and J by 3 bases, with 7 bases between them. Germline V lookup: CDR1 LNHDA, CDR2 SQIVND (reference sequence). CDR3 amino acids: CASSSDRYNEQFF. The CDR3 DNA reads as TGTGCCAGTAGTAGCGACCGCTACAATGAGCAGTTCTTC.

This clonotype was picked up a small number of times. The V and J genes are TRBV7-6 and TRBJ2-2, with D perhaps matching TRBD2 (6 bases). The CDR3 sequence is 12 residues long. Germline CDR1 and CDR2: SGHVS and FNYEAQ. The DNA of the CDR3 is TGTGGTGGCGGGACGAACACCGGGGAGCTGTTTTTT. Its translation is CGGGTNTGELFF.

This clonotype occurred a few times. The J gene is TRBJ2-7, the V gene TRBV20-1; the D is unclear. CDR3 length: 15 amino acids. Deletions cut 1 base from V and 0 bases from J, with 13 bases between. Germline CDR1 DFQATT, CDR2 SNEGSKA (reference sequence). CDR3 amino acids: CSARALSWGSYEQYF. CDR3 in DNA: TGCAGTGCTAGAGCCCTAAGTTGGGGCTCCTACGAGCAGTACTTC.

This clonotype was found a few times. The gene calls are TRBV6-1 and TRBJ1-4, with unresolved D. CDR3 size: 14 residues. In germline, CDR1 is MNHNS, CDR2 SASEGT. V lost 6 bases to trimming and J lost 8 bases, with 16 bases between them. For the CDR3, the DNA is TGTGCCAGCAGCCCGGGTCCTGGTGGAGAAAAACTGTTTTTT. This sequence encodes CASSPGPGGEKLFF.

This clonotype was picked up many times. The chain recombines TRBV12-3 or TRBV12-4 with TRBJ2-7; TRBD1 matches at 9 bases. With V trimmed by 5 bases and J by 2 bases, 4 bases remained unmatched. CDR3 length: 14 residues. Written as DNA, the CDR3 is TGTGCCAGCAGTCCTCGGGACAGGGCCTACGAGCAGTACTTC. Protein sequence: CASSPRDRAYEQYF.

This rearrangement joins TRBV15 to TRBJ2-1; tentatively, D is TRBD1 or TRBD2 (5 bases each). Germline V gene sequence: CDR1 LNHNV, CDR2 YYDKDF (reference sequence). Trimming took off 3 bases at V and 3 bases at J, with 9 bases between the two ends. CDR3 size: 14 residues. The chain's CDR3 is CATSRGRIYNEQFF. In nucleotides, the CDR3 is TGTGCCACCAGCAGGGGACGGATCTACAATGAGCAGTTCTTC. Complete variable domain (other parts from reference TRBV15 and TRBJ2-1): DAMVIQNPRYQVTQFGKPVTLSCSQTLNHNVMYWYQQKSSQAPKLLFHYYDKDFNNEADTPDNFQSRRPNTSFCFLDIRSPGLGDTAMYLCATSRGRIYNEQFFGPGTRLTVL.

This clonotype was counted between two and nine times. This chain links TRBV7-9 with TRBJ2-7; 9 bases match TRBD2. This CDR3 comprises 16 residues. The germline gives CDR1 SEHNR, CDR2 FQNEAQ (reference sequence). The J segment lost 5 bases and the V segment lost 4 bases, leaving 12 bases of the junction unmatched. In DNA, the CDR3 is TGTGCCAGCAGCTCCGGGGAGGCGGGAGGGCTCGACGAGCAGTACTTC. Its translation: CASSSGEAGGLDEQYF.

This clonotype was seen a few times. The chain couples TRBV5-6 to TRBJ2-7; TRBD2 might be the D (7 bases). V was pared by 4 bases and J by 7 bases, with 21 bases between. The CDR3 sequence is 15 residues long. Germline V lookup: CDR1 SGHDT, CDR2 YYEEEE. In nucleotides, the CDR3 is TGTGCCAGCAGCCGTCGACTGGGGGGGGCGTTGGAGCAGTACTTC. As protein: CASSRRLGGALEQYF.

With regard to this clonotype: The junction and the germline gene differ at one end; a read error may be behind it. The V and J genes are TRBV15 and TRBJ1-1; D not resolved. CDR3 length equals 13 residues. CDR1 is LNHNV, CDR2 YYDKDF, per germline (reference sequence). The CDR3 coding sequence is TGTGCCTCCAGAGAACCGCCGTCTCTTGAAGCTTTCTTT. Its protein product is CASREPPSLEAFF.

This clonotype was observed once. Being one base from a much bigger clone, this may be a read error. The chain couples TRBV29-1 to TRBJ2-5; weak D call: TRBD2 (8 bases). Germline V lookup: CDR1 SQVTM, CDR2 ANQGSEA. This CDR3 is 13 amino acids long. The CDR3: CSLTGAGRETLYF. The CDR3, as DNA: TGCAGCCTTACAGGGGCCGGGAGGGAGACCCTGTACTTC. The entire variable domain, with the rest obtained from reference TRBV29-1 and TRBJ2-5, is as follows: SAVISQKPSRDICQRGTSLTIQCQVDSQVTMMFWYRQQPGQSLTLIATANQGSEATYESGFVIDKFPISRPNLTFSTLTVSNMSPEDSSIYLCSLTGAGRETLYFGPGTRLLVL.

The genes are TRBV24-1 and TRBJ2-1; 10 nucleotides agree with TRBD1. Germline V CDR1 and CDR2: KGHDR, SFDVKD. Losses at the gene ends were 3 bases for V and 6 bases for J; bases not matched to a gene: 4. The CDR3 sequence is 15 residues long. The CDR3 DNA is TGTGCCACCAGTGATAGGACAGGGGGAAGCAATGAGCAGTTCTTC. Translation: CATSDRTGGSNEQFF.

This clonotype was seen at least ten times. The chain joins TRBV12-3 or TRBV12-4 to TRBJ2-1; 12 bases map to TRBD1. The CDR3 extends over 12 amino acids. The V gene end was trimmed by 7 bases and the J gene end by 15 bases; junction bases not matched to a gene: 7. The chain's CDR3 is CASTRGTGGLFF. The CDR3 coding sequence is TGTGCCAGCACCCGAGGGACAGGGGGCTTGTTCTTC.

The V and J genes are TRBV12-3 or TRBV12-4 and TRBJ2-1; 13 nucleotides line up with TRBD2. The trim removed 3 bases at V and 0 bases at J, leaving 8 bases unmatched. The CDR3 has 19 residues. For the CDR3, the DNA is TGTGCCAGCAGTTTTGGGGGACTAGCGGGGCTAAGCTCCTACAATGAGCAGTTCTTC. This gives the protein CASSFGGLAGLSSYNEQFF.

The rearrangement joins TRBV20-1 to TRBJ2-7; D could derive from TRBD1 or TRBD2 (6 bases each). The CDR3 contains 14 residues. Trimming stripped 2 bases from V and 4 bases from J, with 15 bases between. The germline V gene has CDR1 DFQATT and CDR2 SNEGSKA (reference sequence). For the CDR3, the DNA is TGCAGTGCTAGAAACGAACAGGGAGGATACGAGCAGTACTTC. Translation gives CSARNEQGGYEQYF.

The chain uses TRBV6-1 and TRBJ2-7, with TRBD1 identical over 11 bases. With 6 bases clipped from V and 7 bases from J, the junction kept 5 bases outside the gene matches. This CDR3 comprises 13 residues. CDR1 MNHNS and CDR2 SASEGT come from the germline V gene. This CDR3 reads CASRTGQGGEQYF. CDR3 nucleotides: TGTGCCAGCAGGACGGGACAGGGGGGTGAGCAGTACTTC.

The chain carries TRBV29-1 and TRBJ2-4; 9 bases align to TRBD1. The germline V gene encodes CDR1 SQVTM and CDR2 ANQGSEA. Trimming cost V 1 base and J 1 base; bases outside gene matches: 5. The CDR3 sequence is 16 residues long. CDR3 protein: CSVEGDRGSAKNIQYF. CDR3 sequence (DNA): TGCAGCGTTGAAGGAGACAGGGGGTCTGCCAAAAACATTCAGTACTTC.

The gene calls are TRBV20-1 and TRBJ2-1, with TRBD2 identical over 14 bases. Germline V gives CDR1 DFQATT, CDR2 SNEGSKA (reference sequence). The CDR3 has 15 amino acids. The CDR3 DNA reads as TGCAGCGCCTGGATAGAAGGACTAGCGGGAGGTCAGCAGTTCTTC. Amino acid sequence: CSAWIEGLAGGQQFF.

This clonotype was found many times. The chain carries TRBV6-5 and TRBJ2-3; D gene ambiguous. With 7 bases removed from V and 2 bases from J, the gap between germline ends came to 4 bases. This CDR3 region has 11 residues. Germline CDR1 is MNHEY and CDR2 is SVGAGI. As DNA, the CDR3 is TGTGCCAGCACCCACACAGATACGCAGTATTTT. It is translated as CASTHTDTQYF.

This clonotype was observed many times. The V call is TRBV3-1, the J call TRBJ2-3; TRBD1 matches 12 bases. CDR3 length equals 15 residues. V gave up 4 bases and J gave up 4 bases; unmatched junction bases: 3. Germline V gives CDR1 LGHDT, CDR2 YNNKEL (reference sequence). The CDR3 sequence is CASSPGQGAADTQYF. The CDR3 DNA sequence: TGTGCCAGCAGCCCGGGACAGGGGGCGGCAGATACGCAGTATTTT.

The J gene is TRBJ2-5, the V gene TRBV5-1; a weak D match, TRBD2 (7 bases). CDR1 SGHRS and CDR2 YFSETQ come from the germline V gene. The CDR3 contains 14 residues. V dropped 3 bases and J dropped 5 bases, with 14 bases sitting between them. Here the CDR3 DNA reads TGCGCCAGCAGCTGGGGGGGGGCTACGGAGACCCAGTACTTC. Translated: CASSWGGATETQYF. Full variable domain (rest looked up from reference TRBV5-1 and TRBJ2-5): KAGVTQTPRYLIKTRGQQVTLSCSPISGHRSVSWYQQTPGQGLQFLFEYFSETQRNKGNFPGRFSGRQFSNSRSEMNVSTLELGDSALYLCASSWGGATETQYFGPGTRLLVL.

The table lists this clonotype with a few counts. The V gene is TRBV29-1, the J gene TRBJ2-2, with TRBD1 matching 10 bases. V shed 6 bases, J shed 0 bases, and the junction held 4 bases outside the gene matches. The V gene's germline CDR1 is SQVTM and CDR2 ANQGSEA. This CDR3 has 15 residues. CDR3 loop: CSVGGTGANTGELFF. As DNA, the CDR3 is TGCAGCGTCGGGGGGACAGGGGCGAACACCGGGGAGCTGTTTTTT.

There are many counts of this clonotype. The V and J genes are TRBV12-3 or TRBV12-4 and TRBJ1-1, with unresolved D. This CDR3 is built from 12 residues. V lost 1 base and J lost 4, with 4 bases in between. The CDR3 loop reads CASSLGVTEAFF. CDR3 DNA sequence: TGTGCCAGCAGTTTAGGCGTCACTGAAGCTTTCTTT.

The chain carries TRBV28 and TRBJ2-1, with a tentative D call TRBD2 (6 bases). The CDR3 totals 15 residues. Trimming shortened V by 5 bases and J by 6 bases, and 17 bases separated the two germline ends. CDR1 is MDHEN, CDR2 SYDVKM, per germline. DNA of the CDR3: TGTGCCAGCAGTCGTAGCGGATACAAGGCCAATGAGCAGTTCTTC. It is translated as CASSRSGYKANEQFF.